The source of this T cell receptor (beta chain) is a study of a mutant IDH1 vaccine in newly diagnosed glioma. At the level of the study: Vaccines were first given 4-6 weeks after radiotherapy alone, or with temozolomide cycles.

Study-wide points: Any relationship between pseudoprogression and changes in top peripheral T cell clonotypes seemed absent. In about 94% of patients, immune responses induced by the vaccine occurred.

The V gene end was trimmed by 6 bases and the J gene end by 2 bases; junction bases not matched to a gene: 10. This CDR3 comprises 16 residues. The germline V gene has CDR1 SEHNR and CDR2 FQNEAQ (reference sequence). A word on this clone: What it recognizes is unknown.

The time point: week 47, end of study. In every dose of vaccine, 300 ug of mutant IDH1 20-mer peptide was given alongside topical imiquimod. Method: immunoSEQ multiplex PCR; TCRdb's copy keeps in-frame clones and lacks some. The sample gives roughly 32,000 clones, roughly nine tenths of which show up once; about 2.2% is in the top ten. The rearrangement links TRBV7-9 to TRBJ2-5; 9 bases map to TRBD2. Sample: PBMCs, taken from a glioma patient whose treatment included an IDH1 peptide vaccine. The receptor comes from a man aged 35-49 years with glioma. For the CDR3, the DNA is TGTGCCAGCAGTGAAATTGGCGGGGGGGTGCAAGAGACCCAGTACTTC. Protein sequence: CASSEIGGGVQETQYF.